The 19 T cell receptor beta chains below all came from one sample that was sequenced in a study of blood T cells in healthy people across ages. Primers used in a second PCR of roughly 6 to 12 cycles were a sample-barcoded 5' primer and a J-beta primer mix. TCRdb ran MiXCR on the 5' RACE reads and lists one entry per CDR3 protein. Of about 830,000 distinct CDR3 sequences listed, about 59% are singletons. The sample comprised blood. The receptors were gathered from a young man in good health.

The CDR3 DNA follows: TGTGCCAGCAGTTCCAACTTGGCGGGTGAGCAGTTCTTC. This encodes CASSSNLAGEQFF. The chain has TRBV6-5 and TRBJ2-1; D perhaps matches TRBD2 (5 bases). The CDR3 covers 13 residues. Germline CDR1 MNHEY, CDR2 SVGAGI. Trimming pared 4 bases from V and 9 bases from J, leaving 13 bases between.

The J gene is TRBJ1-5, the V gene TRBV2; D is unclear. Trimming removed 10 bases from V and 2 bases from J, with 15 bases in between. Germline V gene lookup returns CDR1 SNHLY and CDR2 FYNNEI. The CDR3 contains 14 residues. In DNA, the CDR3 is TGTGCCACTACGTCAGAGTCGGGCAATCAGCCCCAGCATTTT. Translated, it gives CATTSESGNQPQHF.

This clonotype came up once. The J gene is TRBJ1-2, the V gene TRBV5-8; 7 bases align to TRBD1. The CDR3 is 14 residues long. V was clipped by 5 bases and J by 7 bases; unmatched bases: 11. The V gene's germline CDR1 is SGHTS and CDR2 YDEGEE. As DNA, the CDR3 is TGTGCCAGCAGGCATCGACAGGGTTCGGCTGGCTACACCTTC. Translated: CASRHRQGSAGYTF.

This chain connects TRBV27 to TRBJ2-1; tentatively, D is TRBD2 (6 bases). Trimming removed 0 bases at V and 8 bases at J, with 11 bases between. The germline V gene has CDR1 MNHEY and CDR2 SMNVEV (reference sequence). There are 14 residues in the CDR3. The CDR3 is CASSLSGGGHEQFF. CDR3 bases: TGTGCCAGCAGTTTATCGGGGGGAGGCCATGAGCAGTTCTTC.

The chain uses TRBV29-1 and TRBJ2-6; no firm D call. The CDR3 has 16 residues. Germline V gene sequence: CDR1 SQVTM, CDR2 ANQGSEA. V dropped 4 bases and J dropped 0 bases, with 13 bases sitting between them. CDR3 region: CSVAEETNSGANVLTF. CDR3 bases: TGCAGCGTTGCCGAGGAGACCAACTCTGGGGCCAACGTCCTGACTTTC.

The CDR3 DNA is TGCAGTACAAACTTAAGACTAGCGGGTAGTACGGCCAAAAACATTCAGTACTTC. Protein sequence: CSTNLRLAGSTAKNIQYF. The gene calls are TRBV20-1 and TRBJ2-4; 10 bases are shared with TRBD2. V was pared by 8 bases and J by 1 base, with 17 bases of the junction left unmatched. Germline CDR1 DFQATT, CDR2 SNEGSKA (reference sequence). The CDR3 totals 18 residues.

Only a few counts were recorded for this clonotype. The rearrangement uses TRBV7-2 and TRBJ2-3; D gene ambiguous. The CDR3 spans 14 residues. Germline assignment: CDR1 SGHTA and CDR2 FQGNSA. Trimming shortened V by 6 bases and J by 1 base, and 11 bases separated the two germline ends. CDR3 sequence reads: CASRVPFGTDTQYF. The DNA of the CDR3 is TGTGCCAGCAGGGTTCCTTTCGGCACAGATACGCAGTATTTT.

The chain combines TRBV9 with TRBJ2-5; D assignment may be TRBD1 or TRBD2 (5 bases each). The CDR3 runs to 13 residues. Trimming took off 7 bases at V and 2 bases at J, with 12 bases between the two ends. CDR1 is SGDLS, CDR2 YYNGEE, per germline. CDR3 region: CASRGENQETQYF. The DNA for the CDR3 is TGTGCCAGCCGGGGCGAGAATCAAGAGACCCAGTACTTC.

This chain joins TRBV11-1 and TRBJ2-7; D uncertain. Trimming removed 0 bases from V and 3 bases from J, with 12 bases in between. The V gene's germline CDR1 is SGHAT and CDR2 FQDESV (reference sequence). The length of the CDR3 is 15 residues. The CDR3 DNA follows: TGTGCCAGCAGCTTAGCGCAACCCTCGGACTACGAGCAGTACTTC. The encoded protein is CASSLAQPSDYEQYF.

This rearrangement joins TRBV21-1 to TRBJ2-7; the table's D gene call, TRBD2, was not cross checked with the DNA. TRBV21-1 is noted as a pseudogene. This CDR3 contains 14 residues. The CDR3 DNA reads TGTGCCAGCAGCGGTAGTCCTCCAATCTACGAGCAGTACTTC. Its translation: CASSGSPPIYEQYF.

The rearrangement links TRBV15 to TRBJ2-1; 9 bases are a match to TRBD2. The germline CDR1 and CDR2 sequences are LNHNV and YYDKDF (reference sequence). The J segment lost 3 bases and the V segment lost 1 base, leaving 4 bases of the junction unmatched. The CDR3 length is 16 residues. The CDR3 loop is CATSRGGSGGYNEQFF. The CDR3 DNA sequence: TGTGCCACCAGCAGAGGCGGTAGCGGGGGCTACAATGAGCAGTTCTTC. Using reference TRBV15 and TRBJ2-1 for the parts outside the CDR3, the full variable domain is DAMVIQNPRYQVTQFGKPVTLSCSQTLNHNVMYWYQQKSSQAPKLLFHYYDKDFNNEADTPDNFQSRRPNTSFCFLDIRSPGLGDTAMYLCATSRGGSGGYNEQFFGPGTRLTVL.

CDR3: CASSYPEGEYF. As DNA, the CDR3 is TGTGCCAGCAGTTACCCAGAGGGGGAGTACTTC. This chain connects TRBV6-2 or TRBV6-3 to TRBJ2-7; tentatively, D is TRBD1 (6 bases). The V and J ends lost 2 bases and 11 bases respectively, with 10 bases between them. CDR3 length equals 11 residues. Germline V gene lookup returns CDR1 MNHEY and CDR2 SVGEGT.

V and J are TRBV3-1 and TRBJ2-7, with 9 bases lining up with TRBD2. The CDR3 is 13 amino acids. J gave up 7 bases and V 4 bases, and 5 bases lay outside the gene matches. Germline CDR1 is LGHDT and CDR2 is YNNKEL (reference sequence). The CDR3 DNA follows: TGTGCCAGCAGCCGCGGGACTAGCTCTGAGCAGTACTTC. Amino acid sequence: CASSRGTSSEQYF.

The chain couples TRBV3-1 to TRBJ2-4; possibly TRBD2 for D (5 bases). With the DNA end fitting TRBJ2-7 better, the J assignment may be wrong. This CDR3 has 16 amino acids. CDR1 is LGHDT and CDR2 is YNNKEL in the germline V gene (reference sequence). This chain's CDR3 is CASSQEFGSLRDEQYF. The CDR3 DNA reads TGTGCCAGCAGCCAAGAATTCGGCAGTCTGAGGGACGAGCAGTACTTC.

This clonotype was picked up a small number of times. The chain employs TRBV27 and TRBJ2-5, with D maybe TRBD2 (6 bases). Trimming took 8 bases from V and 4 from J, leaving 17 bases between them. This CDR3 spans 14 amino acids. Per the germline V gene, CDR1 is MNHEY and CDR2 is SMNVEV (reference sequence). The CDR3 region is CASRKAGWGETQYF. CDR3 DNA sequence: TGTGCCAGCCGCAAGGCGGGATGGGGAGAGACCCAGTACTTC.

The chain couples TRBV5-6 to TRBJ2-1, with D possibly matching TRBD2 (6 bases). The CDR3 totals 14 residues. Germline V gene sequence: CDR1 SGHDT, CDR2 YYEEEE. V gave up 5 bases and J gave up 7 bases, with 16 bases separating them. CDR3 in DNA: TGTGCCAGCAGGGGACGGACACGGGGGAATGAGCAGTTCTTC. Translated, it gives CASRGRTRGNEQFF.

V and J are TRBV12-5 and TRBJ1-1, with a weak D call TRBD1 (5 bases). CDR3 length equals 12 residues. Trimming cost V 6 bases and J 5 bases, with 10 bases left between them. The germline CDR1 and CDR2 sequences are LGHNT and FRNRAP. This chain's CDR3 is CASGGRTTEAFF. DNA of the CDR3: TGTGCTAGTGGGGGACGTACGACTGAAGCTTTCTTT.

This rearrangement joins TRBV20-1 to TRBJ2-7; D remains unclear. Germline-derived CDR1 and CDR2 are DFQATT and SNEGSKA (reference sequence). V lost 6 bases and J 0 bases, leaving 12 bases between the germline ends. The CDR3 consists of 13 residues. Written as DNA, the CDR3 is TGCAGTGCCATCGCCGGCTTCTCCTACGAGCAGTACTTC. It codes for CSAIAGFSYEQYF.

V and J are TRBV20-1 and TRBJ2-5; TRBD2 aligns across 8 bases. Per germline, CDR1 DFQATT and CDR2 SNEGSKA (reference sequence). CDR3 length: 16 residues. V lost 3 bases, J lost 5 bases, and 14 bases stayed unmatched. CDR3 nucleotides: TGCAGTGCTAGCCCCCCCTTAGCGGGGTTGGCGGAGACCCAGTACTTC. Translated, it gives CSASPPLAGLAETQYF.